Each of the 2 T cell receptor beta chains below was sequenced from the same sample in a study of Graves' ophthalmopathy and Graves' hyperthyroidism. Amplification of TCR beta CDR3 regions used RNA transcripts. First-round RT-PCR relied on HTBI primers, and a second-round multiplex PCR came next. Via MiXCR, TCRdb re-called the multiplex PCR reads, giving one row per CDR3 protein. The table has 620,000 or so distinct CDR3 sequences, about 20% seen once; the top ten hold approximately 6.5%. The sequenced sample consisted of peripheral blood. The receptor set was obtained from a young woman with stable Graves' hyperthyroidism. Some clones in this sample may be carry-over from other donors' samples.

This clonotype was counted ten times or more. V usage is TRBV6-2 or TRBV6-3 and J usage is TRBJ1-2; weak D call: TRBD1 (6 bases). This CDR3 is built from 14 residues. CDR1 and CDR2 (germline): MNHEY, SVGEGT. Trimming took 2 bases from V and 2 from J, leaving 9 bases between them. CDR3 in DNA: TGTGCCAGCAGTTACCGAGGACAGAACTATGGCTACACCTTC. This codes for CASSYRGQNYGYTF.

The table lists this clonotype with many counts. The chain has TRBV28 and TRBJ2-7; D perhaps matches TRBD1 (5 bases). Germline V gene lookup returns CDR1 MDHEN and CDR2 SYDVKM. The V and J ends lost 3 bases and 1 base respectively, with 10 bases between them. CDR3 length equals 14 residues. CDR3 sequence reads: CASSFGARSYEQYF. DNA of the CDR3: TGTGCCAGCAGTTTTGGGGCCAGATCCTACGAGCAGTACTTC.